This T cell receptor beta chain was sequenced for a study of CD8 T cells in ankylosing spondylitis. Whole-study results and caveats: Reported data indicate significant enrichment of disease-linked clones within matched ankylosing spondylitis synovial fluid. Relatively scarce in peripheral blood, disease-linked clones were CD8+.

TCRdb fed the 5' RACE reads into MiXCR, producing one record per CDR3 protein. This table has about 280,000 distinct CDR3 sequences, about 19% appearing once. Ten or more counts support this clonotype. Antigen specificity is unknown. Sequenced input: blood, either unsorted or a sorted T cell fraction (not recorded which). This sequence originates from a male donor with ankylosing spondylitis or in good health (not recorded which).

The CDR3 reads CASSQESPGQGTNEKLFF. The DNA of the CDR3 is TGTGCCAGCAGCCAAGAATCCCCGGGACAGGGAACTAATGAAAAACTGTTTTTT. The chain carries TRBV4-2 and TRBJ1-4, with 9 nucleotides matching TRBD1. V shed 0 bases, J shed 1 base, and the junction held 6 bases outside the gene matches. CDR1 is LGHNA, CDR2 YNFKEQ, per germline. The CDR3 consists of 18 residues.